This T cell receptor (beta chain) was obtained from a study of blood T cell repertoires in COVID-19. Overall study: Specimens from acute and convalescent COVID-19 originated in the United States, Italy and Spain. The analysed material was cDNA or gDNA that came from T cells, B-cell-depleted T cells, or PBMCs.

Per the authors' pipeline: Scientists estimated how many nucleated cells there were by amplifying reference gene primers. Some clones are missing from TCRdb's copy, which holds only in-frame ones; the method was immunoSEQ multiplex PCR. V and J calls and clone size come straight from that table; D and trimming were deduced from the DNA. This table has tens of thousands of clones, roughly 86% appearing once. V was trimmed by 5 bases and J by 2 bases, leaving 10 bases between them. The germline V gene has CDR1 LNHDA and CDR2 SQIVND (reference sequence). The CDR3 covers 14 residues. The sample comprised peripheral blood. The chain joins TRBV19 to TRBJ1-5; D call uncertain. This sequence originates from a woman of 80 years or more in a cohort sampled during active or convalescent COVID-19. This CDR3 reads CASSPPGGNQPQHF. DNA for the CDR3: TGTGCCAGTAGTCCGCCCGGGGGCAATCAGCCCCAGCATTTT.